This TCR beta chain was documented in a study of blood T cell repertoires in COVID-19. Study-wide background: The samples span acute and convalescent COVID-19 from the United States, Italy and Spain.

Using immunoSEQ multiplex PCR, the repertoire was profiled, and TCRdb retains in-frame clones only, with some absent. Found here are 250,000 to 350,000 clones, about nine tenths of them singletons; the top ten hold 11%. Germline V lookup: CDR1 SNHLY, CDR2 FYNNEI. Trimming cost V 0 bases and J 7 bases; bases outside gene matches: 5. The CDR3 loop spans 17 amino acids. The clonotype originates from a woman aged 25 to 45 with COVID-19, enrolled during active disease. Sequencing was done on a sample of peripheral blood. The chain recombines TRBV2 with TRBJ1-6; 11 bases line up with TRBD1. CDR3 sequence reads: CASSEAGTGGINSPLHF. The DNA of the CDR3 is TGTGCCAGCAGTGAAGCGGGGACAGGGGGTATCAATTCACCCCTCCACTTT. The complete variable domain, with remaining parts taken from reference TRBV2 and TRBJ1-6, reads EPEVTQTPSHQVTQMGQEVILRCVPISNHLYFYWYRQILGQKVEFLVSFYNNEISEKSEIFDDQFSVERPDGSNFTLKIRSTKLEDSAMYFCASSEAGTGGINSPLHFGNGTRLTVT.